These T cell receptor beta chains were read from a single sample in a study of CD8 T cells in Susac syndrome. TCRdb reanalysed the immunoSEQ multiplex PCR reads using MiXCR and keeps one entry per CDR3 protein. This sample has about 200,000 distinct CDR3 sequences, with about 95% found just once. The material sequenced was CD4+ T cells from PBMCs. The receptors here all came from a human donor in good health. CDR3s include the opening cysteine and the closing phenylalanine or tryptophan.

cdr3_length	v_call	j_call	cdr3_aa
13	TRBV29-1	TRBJ1-1	CSESRGGNTEAFF
17	TRBV20-1	TRBJ2-5	CSARNADGQGYSETQYF
13	TRBV29-1	TRBJ1-5	CSAGTERGWPQHF
13	TRBV20-1	TRBJ2-1	CSAPRRGGNEQFF
13	TRBV6-2/TRBV6-3	TRBJ1-1	CASSYLQGTEAFF
12	TRBV20-1	TRBJ1-5	CSAGQGEQPQHF
16	TRBV20-1	TRBJ2-3	CSARERGLAGRHTQYF
11	TRBV30	TRBJ1-1	CAWSRGTEAFF
14	TRBV15	TRBJ1-5	CATSRDQGNQPQHF
17	TRBV14	TRBJ2-3	CASSPHRTSGSTDTQYF
14	TRBV27	TRBJ1-2	CASSGGVLGYGYTF
13	TRBV7-6	TRBJ1-1	CASSPTGETEAFF
13	TRBV12-3/TRBV12-4	TRBJ1-1	CASSLLVRGGAFF
16	TRBV20-1	TRBJ2-1	CSADDATGSSYNEQFF
13	TRBV7-2	TRBJ2-3	CASSFSGGDTQYF
11	TRBV29-1	TRBJ1-1	CSAQGGTEAFF
15	TRBV5-1	TRBJ2-1	CASSLGSGPTNEQFF
10	TRBV29-1	TRBJ2-1	CSVLEGEQFF
16	TRBV9	TRBJ2-7	CASSVGGANLPYEQYF
13	TRBV5-1	TRBJ2-1	CASSLGGRDEQFF
15	TRBV5-1	TRBJ2-1	CASSFRDSGFNEQFF
14	TRBV15	TRBJ2-7	CATSSFRGSYEQYF
15	TRBV5-4	TRBJ2-1	CASSSGTSGAHEQFF
18	TRBV7-2	TRBJ2-1	CASSLIPNGGQVYNEQFF
11	TRBV29-1	TRBJ2-7	CSAEQGYEQYF
14	TRBV20-1	TRBJ1-4	CSARSGRMNEKLFF
11	TRBV20-1	TRBJ2-3	CSAGTRDTQYF
10	TRBV29-1	TRBJ2-3	CSGNTDTQYF
15	TRBV15	TRBJ2-1	CATSRRPSGHNEQFF
12	TRBV29-1	TRBJ1-2	CSVEETNYGYTF
14	TRBV29-1	TRBJ2-2	CSVRTVSNTGELFF
15	TRBV9	TRBJ2-1	CASSPSGAGDNEQFF
18	TRBV6-1	TRBJ1-2	CASREPGQGFGPLYGYTF
16	TRBV19	TRBJ1-5	CASSIPDRGVGQPQHF
15	TRBV4-1	TRBJ1-1	CASSPGQGEIDEAFF
13	TRBV29-1	TRBJ1-2	CSVEYQTGYGYTF
13	TRBV12-3/TRBV12-4	TRBJ2-7	CASSFGALGEQYF
11	TRBV29-1	TRBJ2-4	CSVAPQNIQYF